Below are 12 T cell receptor beta chains sequenced from a single sample in a study of human T cells and chemical hapten exposure. It was from unfractionated whole blood that total RNA was extracted. In TCRdb, the 5' RACE reads were re-called with MiXCR into one record per CDR3 protein. The table lists about 81,000 distinct CDR3 sequences, approximately 7.7% of them singletons. These receptors were taken from a male donor in good health.

The chain employs TRBV10-3 and TRBJ2-3; 11 bases match TRBD1. This CDR3 is 15 amino acids long. The V gene's germline CDR1 is ENHRY and CDR2 SYGVKD. The junction had 3 bases not matched to a gene; V was cut back by 4 bases and J by 3 bases. The DNA of the CDR3 is TGTGCCATCAGTGGGGGGGACAGGGGGACAGATACGCAGTATTTT. Translation gives CAISGGDRGTDTQYF.

Within the sample, this clonotype is medium-sized. This chain links TRBV4-2 with TRBJ2-6; TRBD1 agrees at 8 bases. V lost 3 bases and J lost 0; bases outside the gene matches: 1. The CDR3 extends over 16 amino acids. Germline V CDR1 and CDR2: LGHNA, YNFKEQ. The chain's CDR3 is CASSHTGGSGANVLTF. In DNA, the CDR3 is TGTGCCAGCAGCCACACAGGGGGCTCTGGGGCCAACGTCCTGACTTTC.

This clonotype was counted many times. The V call is TRBV12-3 or TRBV12-4, the J call TRBJ2-7; 7 bases align to TRBD1. The CDR3 has 14 amino acids. The V segment lost 5 bases and the J segment 1 base; nucleotides outside the gene matches: 5. CDR3 in amino acids: CASSPGTESYEQYF. For the CDR3, the DNA is TGTGCCAGCAGTCCCGGGACAGAATCCTACGAGCAGTACTTC.

This clonotype was found a few times. As DNA, the CDR3 is TGTGCCAGCAGCTTAGATCTAGGCTACGAGCAGTACTTC. This sequence encodes CASSLDLGYEQYF. The genes are TRBV11-2 and TRBJ2-7; D unresolved. Germline assignment: CDR1 SGHAT and CDR2 FQNNGV. This CDR3 region has 13 residues. Trimming left V 0 bases short and J 3 bases short, with 6 bases between.

This clonotype was recorded at least ten times. This chain connects TRBV20-1 to TRBJ2-7; D remains unclear. This CDR3 region has 15 residues. Germline V CDR1 and CDR2: DFQATT, SNEGSKA (reference sequence). V lost 8 bases to trimming and J lost 6 bases, with 26 bases between them. CDR3 residues: CSLVPPGRGTSEQYF. As DNA, the CDR3 is TGCAGTCTGGTTCCTCCAGGAAGAGGAACGAGCGAGCAGTACTTC.

V and J are TRBV2 and TRBJ1-5; D is unresolved. Trimming left V 4 bases short and J 9 bases short, with 16 bases between. Per germline, CDR1 SNHLY and CDR2 FYNNEI. The CDR3 spans 14 residues. The DNA for the CDR3 is TGTGCCAGCAGTGTTCTTAGAGATCAAGGGCCCCAGCATTTT. It specifies CASSVLRDQGPQHF.

This clonotype has a count of ten or more. The gene calls are TRBV11-2 and TRBJ2-7, with 12 nucleotides matching TRBD1. Germline V gene lookup returns CDR1 SGHAT and CDR2 FQNNGV. V lost 4 bases, J lost 6 bases, and 7 bases stayed unmatched. The CDR3 runs to 15 residues. The CDR3 here is CASSSRDRGHREQYF. CDR3 bases: TGTGCCAGCAGCTCCCGGGACAGGGGGCATCGCGAGCAGTACTTC.

Ten or more counts support this clonotype. The chain combines TRBV29-1 with TRBJ1-6; 9 positions match TRBD1. V was clipped by 6 bases and J by 8 bases; unmatched bases: 5. The CDR3 is made up of 13 amino acids. Germline V gene lookup returns CDR1 SQVTM and CDR2 ANQGSEA. This chain's CDR3 is CSVGDREHSPLHF. The CDR3 DNA reads TGCAGCGTGGGGGACAGGGAACATTCACCCCTCCACTTT.

The rearrangement uses TRBV5-1 and TRBJ1-1, with D hard to call. Looked up from germline, CDR1 is SGHRS and CDR2 is YFSETQ. Trimming left V 0 bases short and J 1 base short, with 13 bases between. The CDR3 is 16 residues long. The CDR3 reads CASSLVSGIQNTEAFF. The DNA for the CDR3 is TGCGCCAGCAGCTTGGTATCCGGCATTCAGAACACTGAAGCTTTCTTT.

The table lists this clonotype with a few counts. The J gene is TRBJ2-4, the V gene TRBV18; no definite D call. The V gene's germline CDR1 is KGHSH and CDR2 LQKENI. CDR3 length: 16 amino acids. Trimming pared 0 bases from V and 1 base from J, leaving 10 bases between. CDR3 in amino acids: CASSPPDPTAKNIQYF. The CDR3 DNA reads as TGTGCCAGCTCACCACCGGACCCGACGGCCAAAAACATTCAGTACTTC.

The table lists this clonotype with many counts. V gene TRBV6-2 or TRBV6-3 combines with J gene TRBJ2-3; TRBD2 matches 16 bases. The CDR3 extends over 17 amino acids. V shed 7 bases and J 8 bases; nucleotides not matched to a gene: 12. Germline V gene lookup returns CDR1 MNHEY and CDR2 SVGEGT. CDR3 loop: CASTAGLAGGPGSTQYF. The DNA for the CDR3 is TGTGCCAGCACCGCGGGACTAGCGGGGGGGCCGGGCAGTACGCAGTATTTT.

In this sample, this clonotype turned up many times. The chain couples TRBV20-1 to TRBJ2-1; TRBD1 aligns across 9 bases. CDR1 DFQATT and CDR2 SNEGSKA come from the germline V gene (reference sequence). Trimming took 2 bases from V and 3 from J; bases not matched to a gene: 2. The CDR3 has 14 residues. CDR3 sequence (DNA): TGCAGTGCTAGAAGGACAGGGGTCTACAATGAGCAGTTCTTC. Translation gives CSARRTGVYNEQFF.